The clone carrying this T cell receptor (beta chain) was observed a handful of times. No antigen is known for it. This record comes from a study of T cell repertoires in cytomegalovirus infection. For the study at large: Well-studied HLA-B-restricted epitopes and recently identified HLA-C-restricted epitopes of CMV were both used in the study. Points from the study as a whole: Clonotypes of TCR beta that were HLA-C-restricted and CMV-specific dominated the ex vivo response.

From the reads, TCRdb called clonotypes with MiXCR, one entry per CDR3 protein. The table records tens of thousands of distinct CDR3 sequences, around 20% of them present only once. Germline CDR1 is LGHNT and CDR2 is FRNRAP. The CDR3 consists of 14 residues. V lost 6 bases and J lost 10; bases outside the gene matches: 7. This receptor was obtained from a human donor in good health (CMV status not recorded). Some clones in this sample may be carry-over from other donors' samples. This specimen consisted of CD8+ T cells from cultured PBMCs, obtained from culture after CMV antigen stimulation. V and J are TRBV12-5 and TRBJ2-1, with 12 bases that match TRBD2. DNA for the CDR3: TGTGCTAGTGGCCCTAGCGGGGGGGTAGGCGAGCAGTTCTTC. As protein: CASGPSGGVGEQFF. Based on the CDR3 plus reference TRBV12-5 and TRBJ2-1, the full variable domain is DARVTQTPRHKVTEMGQEVTMRCQPILGHNTVFWYRQTMMQGLELLAYFRNRAPLDDSGMPKDRFSAEMPDATLATLKIQPSEPRDSAVYFCASGPSGGVGEQFFGPGTRLTVL.